Listed here are 10 T cell receptor beta chains from one sample, sequenced in a study of human T cells and chemical hapten exposure. Time point denoted: pre-sensitization, week 0. Treatment denoted: therapeutic diphenylcyclopropenone sensitization with weekly scalp DPC. From the RACE reads, TCRdb called clonotypes with MiXCR, one entry per CDR3 protein. The profile shows more than 250,000 distinct CDR3 sequences, 7.5% to 10% of them singletons. Sequenced here: whole blood, sampled in connection with sensitization to the hapten diphenylcyclopropenone (DPC). The source of these receptors is a woman between 40 and 55 years old with alopecia areata. Some clones in this sample may be carry-over from other donors' samples.

This clonotype was seen more than once but under ten times. The chain uses TRBV6-1 and TRBJ2-7, with 9 bases lining up with TRBD2. The germline CDR1 and CDR2 sequences are MNHNS and SASEGT. Trimming at V came to 8 bases and at J to 0 bases, leaving 17 bases not matched to a gene. The CDR3 is 18 residues long. CDR3 bases: TGTGCCAGCGTCTACCGATTTCCCGGGACTAGCAGCTCCTACGAGCAGTACTTC. Its protein product is CASVYRFPGTSSSYEQYF.

This chain connects TRBV10-3 to TRBJ2-1, with 14 bases that match TRBD2. From germline, CDR1 is ENHRY and CDR2 SYGVKD. This CDR3 is built from 16 residues. The V gene end was trimmed by 2 bases and the J gene end by 9 bases; junction bases not matched to a gene: 6. CDR3 sequence: CAISEGTSGSGSEQFF. The CDR3 DNA reads as TGTGCCATCAGTGAGGGGACTAGCGGGAGCGGTAGTGAGCAGTTCTTC.

The chain uses TRBV14 and TRBJ1-6, with no clear D. V dropped 0 bases and J dropped 4 bases, with 1 base sitting between them. CDR3 length: 13 amino acids. Germline-derived CDR1 and CDR2 are SGHDN and FVKESK. DNA for the CDR3: TGTGCCAGCAGCCAAGAGTATAATTCACCCCTCCACTTT. Amino acids: CASSQEYNSPLHF.

In its sample, this clonotype was seen many times. The gene calls are TRBV29-1 and TRBJ2-3; 8 bases line up with TRBD2. V shed 0 bases and J 4 bases; nucleotides not matched to a gene: 3. CDR3 length equals 14 residues. From germline, CDR1 is SQVTM and CDR2 ANQGSEA. This CDR3 reads CSVEDGGGADTQYF. The CDR3 nucleotides are TGCAGCGTTGAAGACGGGGGGGGCGCAGATACGCAGTATTTT.

This clonotype showed up just a few times. This chain's CDR3 is CASSQVGHQPQHF. The CDR3 DNA sequence: TGTGCCAGCAGCCAAGTGGGGCATCAGCCCCAGCATTTT. The rearrangement joins TRBV3-1 to TRBJ1-5, with D possibly matching TRBD1 (5 bases). The CDR3 runs to 13 residues. Germline V lookup: CDR1 LGHDT, CDR2 YNNKEL (reference sequence). Trimming stripped 1 base from V and 5 bases from J, with 6 bases between.

The sample holds one count of this clonotype. The chain couples TRBV20-1 to TRBJ2-7, with D perhaps TRBD2 (6 bases). The V gene lost 1 base and the J gene lost 6 bases, with 16 bases spanning the gap. The length of the CDR3 is 14 residues. From germline, CDR1 is DFQATT and CDR2 SNEGSKA (reference sequence). Here the CDR3 reads CSARGGGVTFEQYF. The DNA for the CDR3 is TGCAGTGCTAGAGGCGGCGGGGTAACCTTCGAGCAGTACTTC.

V and J are TRBV29-1 and TRBJ2-3, with D perhaps matching TRBD1 (6 bases). Germline CDR1 SQVTM, CDR2 ANQGSEA. The CDR3 runs 13 residues. Trimming shortened V by 7 bases and J by 1 base, and 12 bases separated the two germline ends. CDR3 protein: CSGRRQGTDTQYF. Written as DNA, the CDR3 is TGCAGCGGACGAAGACAGGGCACAGATACGCAGTATTTT.

The chain has TRBV28 and TRBJ1-2; D is unclear. The germline V and J ends were trimmed by 4 bases and 10 bases, with 16 bases remaining between them. CDR3 length equals 13 residues. The germline gives CDR1 MDHEN, CDR2 SYDVKM. The CDR3 reads CASSYGPGFAYTF. CDR3 coding DNA: TGTGCCAGCAGTTATGGTCCGGGGTTCGCCTACACCTTC.

This clonotype was counted a few times. V is TRBV29-1 and J is TRBJ1-2, with 8 bases lining up with TRBD1. The CDR3 is 13 residues long. Looked up from germline, CDR1 is SQVTM and CDR2 is ANQGSEA. V trimming: 4 bases; J trimming: 5 bases; junction bases outside the gene matches: 6. In nucleotides, the CDR3 is TGCAGCGTTGCGGCCGGGACAGGTTATGGCTACACCTTC. Protein product: CSVAAGTGYGYTF. Supplemented by reference TRBV29-1 and TRBJ1-2, the full variable domain reads SAVISQKPSRDICQRGTSLTIQCQVDSQVTMMFWYRQQPGQSLTLIATANQGSEATYESGFVIDKFPISRPNLTFSTLTVSNMSPEDSSIYLCSVAAGTGYGYTFGSGTRLTVV.

This clonotype showed up many times. This chain uses TRBV9 with TRBJ2-1; 8 nucleotides agree with TRBD1. J was trimmed by 9 bases and V by 0 bases; bases with no gene match: 8. Germline assignment: CDR1 SGDLS and CDR2 YYNGEE. The CDR3 length is 15 residues. The CDR3 protein is CASSVEAGGRSEQFF. The CDR3 nucleotides read TGTGCCAGCAGCGTAGAGGCAGGGGGCCGCAGTGAGCAGTTCTTC. The full variable domain, in which reference TRBV9 and TRBJ2-1 provide the parts outside the CDR3, is DSGVTQTPKHLITATGQRVTLRCSPRSGDLSVYWYQQSLDQGLQFLIQYYNGEERAKGNILERFSAQQFPDLHSELNLSSLELGDSALYFCASSVEAGGRSEQFFGPGTRLTVL.